The 13 T cell receptor beta chains listed next were all sequenced from one sample in a study of cytomegalovirus exposure and HLA in healthy donors. Use of 60 Vbeta and 13 Jbeta primers characterized the PCR. Libraries were prepared by immunoSEQ multiplex PCR; TCRdb keeps only in-frame clonotypes and omits some of them. This repertoire includes around 140,000 clones. Sequencing used PBMCs. The receptors originated from a woman between 50 and 59 years old in good health and CMV-seronegative.

The chain is built from TRBV19 and TRBJ2-3; 9 bases align to TRBD1. V trimming: 6 bases; J trimming: 3 bases; junction bases outside the gene matches: 4. CDR1 is LNHDA, CDR2 SQIVND, per germline (reference sequence). CDR3 length equals 14 residues. The CDR3 coding sequence is TGTGCCAGTAGCCGGGACAGGGTTACAGATACGCAGTATTTT. Translating gives CASSRDRVTDTQYF. The full variable domain, in which reference TRBV19 and TRBJ2-3 provide the parts outside the CDR3, is DGGITQSPKYLFRKEGQNVTLSCEQNLNHDAMYWYRQDPGQGLRLIYYSQIVNDFQKGDIAEGYSVSREKKESFPLTVTSAQKNPTAFYLCASSRDRVTDTQYFGPGTRLTVL.

The chain recombines TRBV5-4 with TRBJ2-3; 15 bases are a match to TRBD2. The CDR3 length is 19 residues. V gave up 0 bases and J gave up 0 bases; unmatched junction bases: 5. Per the germline V gene, CDR1 is SGHNT and CDR2 is YYREEE (reference sequence). The CDR3 spells CASSLEGLAGGYSTDTQYF. CDR3 DNA sequence: TGTGCCAGCAGCTTGGAGGGACTAGCGGGAGGCTATAGCACAGATACGCAGTATTTT.

The chain is built from TRBV5-1 and TRBJ1-2; TRBD1 matches at 10 bases. Germline assignment: CDR1 SGHRS and CDR2 YFSETQ. This CDR3 comprises 15 residues. The J segment lost 6 bases and the V segment lost 4 bases, leaving 9 bases of the junction unmatched. CDR3 protein: CASSLETGGGDGYTF. The CDR3 DNA reads as TGCGCCAGCAGCCTGGAGACAGGGGGCGGCGATGGCTACACCTTC. Full variable domain (outside the CDR3, taken from reference TRBV5-1 and TRBJ1-2): KAGVTQTPRYLIKTRGQQVTLSCSPISGHRSVSWYQQTPGQGLQFLFEYFSETQRNKGNFPGRFSGRQFSNSRSEMNVSTLELGDSALYLCASSLETGGGDGYTFGSGTRLTVV.

This sequence joins TRBV6-5 and TRBJ2-3; possibly TRBD1 for D (8 bases). There are 15 residues in the CDR3. Trimming cost V 6 bases and J 7 bases, with 20 bases left between them. Per germline, CDR1 MNHEY and CDR2 SVGAGI. CDR3 nucleotide sequence: TGTGCCAGCAGCGACAGGGGACTATCCGGGAATACGCAGTATTTT. This sequence encodes CASSDRGLSGNTQYF.

The genes are TRBV5-4 and TRBJ1-1, with TRBD1 matching over 7 bases. CDR1 is SGHNT and CDR2 is YYREEE in the germline V gene (reference sequence). This CDR3 has 14 amino acids. The J segment lost 6 bases and the V segment lost 4 bases, leaving 9 bases of the junction unmatched. DNA of the CDR3: TGTGCCAGCAGCCCACCTTCCGACAGGGCTGAAGCTTTCTTT. It encodes CASSPPSDRAEAFF.

The rearrangement joins TRBV18 to TRBJ1-1; D gene uncertain. This CDR3 is 14 amino acids long. Germline V gene lookup returns CDR1 KGHSH and CDR2 LQKENI. Deletions cut 6 bases from V and 1 base from J, with 12 bases between. The chain's CDR3 is CASSSWRANTEAFF. The CDR3 nucleotides read TGTGCCAGCTCTTCGTGGAGGGCGAACACTGAAGCTTTCTTT.

The chain recombines TRBV28 with TRBJ2-2; tentatively, D is TRBD1 (5 bases). This CDR3 comprises 15 residues. V lost 4 bases and J lost 4, with 13 bases in between. The V gene's germline CDR1 is MDHEN and CDR2 SYDVKM. CDR3 bases: TGTGCCAGCAGTTCTATCGTGACAGTCACCGGGGAGCTGTTTTTT. Amino acids: CASSSIVTVTGELFF.

The chain links TRBV28 to TRBJ1-6, with D tentatively TRBD1 (6 bases). There are 14 residues in the CDR3. Per germline, CDR1 MDHEN and CDR2 SYDVKM. Trimming took 9 bases from V and 6 from J, leaving 15 bases between them. CDR3 residues: CASSGGRGNSPLHF. As DNA, the CDR3 is TGTGCCAGTAGTGGGGGCAGGGGTAATTCACCCCTCCACTTT.

The rearrangement uses TRBV6-5 and TRBJ2-5; D is perhaps TRBD1 (6 bases). Per the germline V gene, CDR1 is MNHEY and CDR2 is SVGAGI. The CDR3 runs 12 residues. V lost 7 bases, J lost 4 bases, and 10 bases lay in between. In DNA form, the CDR3 reads TGTGCCAGCAAGGCAGGGGCAGAGACCCAGTACTTC. Residues: CASKAGAETQYF.

The chain recombines TRBV29-1 with TRBJ2-1; 7 bases are shared with TRBD2. There are 12 residues in the CDR3. Germline loops: CDR1 SQVTM, CDR2 ANQGSEA. Trimming at V came to 7 bases and at J to 3 bases, leaving 3 bases not matched to a gene. CDR3 DNA sequence: TGCAGCGGAAGCGGGATCTACAATGAGCAGTTCTTC. Translation: CSGSGIYNEQFF.

The rearrangement joins TRBV7-2 to TRBJ2-3, with 9 positions matching TRBD2. Germline CDR1 reads SGHTA; CDR2 reads FQGNSA. The junction had 1 base not matched to a gene; V was cut back by 1 base and J by 5 bases. CDR3 length: 14 amino acids. CDR3 in DNA: TGTGCCAGCAGCTTAGGACTAGCGGTAGATACGCAGTATTTT. This encodes CASSLGLAVDTQYF.

This sequence joins TRBV30 and TRBJ2-3, with D maybe TRBD2 (6 bases). CDR3 length: 15 amino acids. Trimming removed 4 bases from V and 6 bases from J, with 20 bases in between. Germline V gene lookup returns CDR1 GTSNPN and CDR2 SVGIG (reference sequence). This chain's CDR3 is CAWKDGGTARDTQYF. CDR3 DNA sequence: TGTGCCTGGAAGGATGGGGGGACCGCCCGGGATACGCAGTATTTT. The variable domain in full, completed from reference TRBV30 and TRBJ2-3, reads SQTIHQWPATLVQPVGSPLSLECTVEGTSNPNLYWYRQAAGRGLQLLFYSVGIGQISSEVPQNLSASRPQDRQFILSSKKLLLSDSGFYLCAWKDGGTARDTQYFGPGTRLTVL.

The chain couples TRBV29-1 to TRBJ2-3; perhaps TRBD2 as D (6 bases). This CDR3 has 16 residues. The germline gives CDR1 SQVTM, CDR2 ANQGSEA. V was clipped by 1 base and J by 3 bases, with 17 bases between them. The CDR3 protein is CSVEGAALGGTDTQYF. CDR3 coding DNA: TGCAGCGTTGAAGGGGCCGCGTTGGGGGGTACAGATACGCAGTATTTT.